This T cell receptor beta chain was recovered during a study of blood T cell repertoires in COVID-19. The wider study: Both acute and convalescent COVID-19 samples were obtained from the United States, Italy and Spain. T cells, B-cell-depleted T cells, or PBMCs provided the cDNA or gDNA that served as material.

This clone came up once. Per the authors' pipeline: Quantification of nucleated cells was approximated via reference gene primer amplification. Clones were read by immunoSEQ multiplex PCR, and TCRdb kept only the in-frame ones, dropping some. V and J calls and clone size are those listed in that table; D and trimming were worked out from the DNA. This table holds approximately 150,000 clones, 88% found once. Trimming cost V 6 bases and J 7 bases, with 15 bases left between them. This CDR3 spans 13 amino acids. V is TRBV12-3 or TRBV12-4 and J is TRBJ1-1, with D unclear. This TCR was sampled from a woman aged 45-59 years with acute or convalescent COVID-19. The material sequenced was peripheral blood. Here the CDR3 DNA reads TGTGCCAGCAGGATTGAGGGTTACGGTGAAGCTTTCTTT. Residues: CASRIEGYGEAFF.